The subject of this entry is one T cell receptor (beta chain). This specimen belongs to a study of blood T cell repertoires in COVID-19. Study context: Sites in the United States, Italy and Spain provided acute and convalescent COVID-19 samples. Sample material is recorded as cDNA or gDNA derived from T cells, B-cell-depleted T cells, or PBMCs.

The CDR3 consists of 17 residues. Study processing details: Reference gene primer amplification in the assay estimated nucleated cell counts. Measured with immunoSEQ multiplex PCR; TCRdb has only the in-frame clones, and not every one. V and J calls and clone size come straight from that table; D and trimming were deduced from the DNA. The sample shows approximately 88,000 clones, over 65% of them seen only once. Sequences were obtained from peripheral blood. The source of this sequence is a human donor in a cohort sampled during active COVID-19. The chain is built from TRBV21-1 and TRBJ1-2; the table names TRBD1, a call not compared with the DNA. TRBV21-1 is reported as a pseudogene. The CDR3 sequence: CASSPHLGRTARYGYTF. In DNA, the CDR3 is TGTGCCAGCAGCCCCCACTTGGGCAGGACAGCGCGCTATGGCTACACCTTC.